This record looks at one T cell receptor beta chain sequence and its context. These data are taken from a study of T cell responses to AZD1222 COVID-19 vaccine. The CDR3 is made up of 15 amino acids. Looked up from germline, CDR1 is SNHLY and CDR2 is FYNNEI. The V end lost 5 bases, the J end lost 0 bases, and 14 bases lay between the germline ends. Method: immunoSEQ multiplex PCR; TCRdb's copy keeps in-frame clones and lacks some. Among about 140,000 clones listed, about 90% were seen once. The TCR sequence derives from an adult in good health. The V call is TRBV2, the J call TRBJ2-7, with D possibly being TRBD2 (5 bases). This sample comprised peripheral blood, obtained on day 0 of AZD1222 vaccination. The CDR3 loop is CASSLSGISSYEQYF. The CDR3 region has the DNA TGTGCCAGCAGTCTCTCCGGGATAAGCTCCTACGAGCAGTACTTC.